This T cell receptor beta chain was recorded in a study of T cell responses to AZD1222 COVID-19 vaccine. Regarding the study as a whole: Reports indicate that nearly half of spike-specific TCRs are directed at unmutated variant regions. There were repertoire samples only from the period after the peak T cell response. Clonal diversity was possibly underestimated; the donors were predominantly white British and more often female.

The V and J ends lost 3 bases and 8 bases respectively, with 13 bases between them. The CDR3 extends over 12 amino acids. CDR1 and CDR2 from the germline V gene are DFQATT and SNEGSKA (reference sequence). This clone was observed a single time. The antigen is not known. Profiling relied on immunoSEQ multiplex PCR, and the TCRdb table lists in-frame clones only, not all of them. Among around 190,000 clones listed, 94% were seen once. The source material was peripheral blood, sampled 28 days after the second AZD1222 dose. V and J are TRBV20-1 and TRBJ1-1; D gene uncertain. This receptor was obtained from an adult who received the AZD1222 COVID-19 vaccine. CDR3: CSASETDAEAFF. CDR3 nucleotides: TGCAGTGCTAGTGAAACAGACGCAGAAGCTTTCTTT.